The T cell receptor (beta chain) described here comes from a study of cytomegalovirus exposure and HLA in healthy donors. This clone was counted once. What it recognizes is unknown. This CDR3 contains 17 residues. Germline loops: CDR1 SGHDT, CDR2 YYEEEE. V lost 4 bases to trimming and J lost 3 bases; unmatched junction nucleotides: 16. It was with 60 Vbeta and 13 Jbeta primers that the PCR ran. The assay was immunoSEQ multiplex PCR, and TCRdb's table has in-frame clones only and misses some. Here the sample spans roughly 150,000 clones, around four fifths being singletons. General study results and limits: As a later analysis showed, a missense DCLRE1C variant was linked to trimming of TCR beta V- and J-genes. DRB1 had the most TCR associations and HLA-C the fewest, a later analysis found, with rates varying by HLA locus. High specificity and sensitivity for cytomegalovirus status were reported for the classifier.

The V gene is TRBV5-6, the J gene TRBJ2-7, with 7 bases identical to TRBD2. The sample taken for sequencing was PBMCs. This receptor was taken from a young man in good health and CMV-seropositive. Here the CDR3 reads CASSERLVAGGVYEQYF. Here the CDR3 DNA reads TGTGCCAGCAGCGAACGACTAGTAGCGGGTGGGGTCTACGAGCAGTACTTC.